Listed below are T cell receptor beta chains from one sample, sequenced in a study of T cell repertoires in ileal Crohn's disease. Only in-frame clones appear in the TCRdb table, and some are missing; sequencing was by immunoSEQ multiplex PCR. The table records about 4,700 clones, around four fifths of them present only once. Sequencing was done on a sample of ileal tissue. The receptors stem from an adult with Crohn's disease. CDR3s include the opening cysteine and the closing phenylalanine or tryptophan. A D gene is named only where the DNA matches it firmly. Clone size is given for some rows only: seen once, a few or many times, or a class if the clone is expanded.

v_gene	abundance	d_gene	j_gene	CDR3aa	CDR3nt
TRBV11-2	once	NA	TRBJ2-7	CASSLIQRAGPYYEQYF	TGTGCCAGCAGCTTAATACAGAGGGCAGGTCCCTACTACGAGCAGTACTTC
TRBV28	NA	TRBD1	TRBJ1-6	CASSKQGYNSPLHF	TGTGCCAGCAGTAAACAGGGGTATAATTCACCCCTCCACTTT
TRBV19	NA	TRBD2	TRBJ2-3	CASSEAGGWSDTQYF	TGTGCCAGTAGTGAGGCGGGGGGCTGGTCAGATACGCAGTATTTT
TRBV12-2	NA	NA	TRBJ1-1	CASRLFIPTVNTEAFF	TGTGCAAGTCGCTTGTTTATACCGACAGTGAACACTGAAGCTTTCTTT
TRBV2	once	TRBD1	TRBJ2-5	CASSDSGQVQETQYF	TGTGCCAGCAGTGATTCGGGACAGGTACAAGAGACCCAGTACTTC
TRBV5-4	few	NA	TRBJ2-7	CASSLQTEHYEQYF	TGTGCCAGCAGCCTCCAGACAGAACACTACGAGCAGTACTTC
TRBV5-1	NA	NA	TRBJ1-3	CASSLLAFTSGNTIYF	TGCGCCAGCAGCTTGTTAGCGTTTACCTCTGGAAACACCATATATTTT
TRBV28	NA	TRBD2	TRBJ2-5	CASSLGRLAGEEETQYF	TGTGCCAGCAGTTTAGGACGACTAGCGGGGGAGGAAGAGACCCAGTACTTC
TRBV6-5	few	NA	TRBJ1-5	CASSYGGGQPQHF	TGTGCCAGCAGTTACGGGGGGGGTCAGCCCCAGCATTTT
TRBV7-2	NA	TRBD1	TRBJ1-2	CASSPRRDRVSYGYTF	TGTGCCAGCAGCCCCAGGAGGGACAGGGTGTCCTATGGCTACACCTTC
TRBV5-1	NA	NA	TRBJ1-1	CASSPEVGSWTEAFF	TGCGCCAGCAGCCCCGAGGTTGGCAGTTGGACTGAAGCTTTCTTT
TRBV28	NA	TRBD1	TRBJ1-5	CASSLGQGDQPQHF	TGTGCCAGCAGTTTAGGACAGGGGGATCAGCCCCAGCATTTT
TRBV15	NA	NA	TRBJ2-2	CATSRPRDFGGELFF	TGTGCCACCAGCAGACCCCGGGACTTTGGCGGGGAGCTGTTTTTT
TRBV6-1	NA	TRBD1	TRBJ1-1	CASRHRGANTEAFF	TGTGCCAGCAGGCACAGGGGGGCGAACACTGAAGCTTTCTTT
TRBV4-1	once	TRBD2	TRBJ2-3	CASSPRLAEIGDTQYF	TGCGCCAGCAGCCCAAGGCTAGCGGAGATAGGGGATACGCAGTATTTT
TRBV30	NA	NA	TRBJ1-1	CAWSVGGAITEAFF	TGTGCCTGGAGTGTCGGGGGGGCCATCACTGAAGCTTTCTTT
TRBV2	NA	NA	TRBJ2-5	CASSAGIRAQYF	TGTGCCAGCAGTGCGGGGATAAGGGCCCAGTACTTC
TRBV20-1	NA	NA	TRBJ1-2	CSARDFSDSF	TGCAGTGCTAGAGATTTCTCGGACTCCTTC
TRBV6-6	NA	NA	TRBJ1-3	CASRRDNSGNTIYF	TGTGCCAGCAGGAGGGACAACTCTGGAAACACCATATATTTT
TRBV10-1	once	NA	TRBJ2-2	CATGTYTGELFF	TGCGCCACCGGGACTTATACCGGGGAGCTGTTTTTT
TRBV5-4	few	TRBD1	TRBJ2-1	CAQGTVIGGEQFF	TGTGCTCAAGGGACAGTCATAGGAGGCGAGCAGTTCTTC
TRBV7-2	few	TRBD1	TRBJ1-1	CASSLFGTATEAFF	TGTGCCAGCAGCTTATTTGGGACAGCCACTGAAGCTTTCTTT
TRBV25-1	NA	NA	TRBJ1-5	CASSAPLQPQHF	TGTGCCAGCAGTGCCCCTCTGCAGCCCCAGCATTTT
TRBV14	NA	NA	TRBJ1-4	CASSQMGGNEKLFF	TGTGCCAGCAGCCAGATGGGGGGGAATGAAAAACTGTTTTTT
TRBV27	NA	TRBD1	TRBJ1-1	CASQDRGNTEAFF	TGTGCCAGCCAGGACAGGGGGAACACTGAAGCTTTCTTT
TRBV2	NA	NA	TRBJ2-3	CASSPLARGFTDTQYF	TGTGCCAGCAGTCCACTGGCTAGGGGGTTCACAGATACGCAGTATTTT
TRBV5-1	NA	NA	TRBJ2-3	CASSFTSDTQYF	TGCGCCAGCAGCTTTACTAGTGATACGCAGTATTTT
TRBV6-1	few	NA	TRBJ1-5	CASSSDSTRPQHF	TGTGCCAGCAGTTCGGACAGCACGCGGCCCCAGCATTTT
TRBV27	NA	NA	TRBJ2-5	CASRAGRGTETQYF	TGTGCCAGCAGGGCGGGCAGGGGTACGGAGACCCAGTACTTC
TRBV4-1	NA	NA	TRBJ2-5	CASSPSWGEETQYF	TGCGCCAGCAGCCCAAGTTGGGGAGAAGAGACCCAGTACTTC
TRBV30	NA	NA	TRBJ2-2	CAWSPLNGVTGELFF	TGTGCCTGGAGCCCCTTGAACGGGGTCACCGGGGAGCTGTTTTTT
TRBV19	NA	TRBD1	TRBJ2-2	CAIRTGEAGELFF	TGTGCCATCAGGACAGGGGAGGCCGGGGAGCTGTTTTTT
TRBV6-5	NA	TRBD2	TRBJ2-6	CASRGVAGANVLTF	TGTGCCAGCCGGGGGGTAGCTGGGGCCAACGTCCTGACTTTC
TRBV7-2	NA	TRBD2	TRBJ2-1	CASSLEAGLYNEQFF	TGTGCCAGCAGCTTAGAAGCGGGGCTGTACAATGAGCAGTTCTTC
TRBV7-8	few	TRBD2	TRBJ2-7	CASSLVGTSGGTTYEQYF	TGTGCCAGCAGCTTAGTTGGGACTAGCGGGGGAACAACCTACGAGCAGTACTTC
TRBV10-3	NA	TRBD2	TRBJ2-7	CASSPGGGDGQYF	TGTGCCTCCTCCCCCGGGGGGGGTGATGGGCAGTACTTC
TRBV6-5	NA	NA	TRBJ1-5	CASSYRTEGQPQHF	TGTGCCAGCAGTTACCGGACTGAAGGTCAGCCCCAGCATTTT
TRBV25-1	NA	TRBD1	TRBJ2-7	CASPGTGRSYEQYF	TGTGCCAGCCCAGGGACAGGAAGGTCCTACGAGCAGTACTTC
TRBV27	NA	NA	TRBJ1-5	CASRLLGGEEGSNQPQHF	TGTGCCAGCAGACTACTCGGGGGGGAAGAAGGAAGCAATCAGCCCCAGCATTTT
TRBV10-3	NA	TRBD1	TRBJ1-1	CAISGQANTEAFF	TGTGCCATCAGCGGACAGGCAAACACTGAAGCTTTCTTT
TRBV10-3	NA	TRBD1	TRBJ2-3	CAISDDRGVDTQYF	TGTGCCATCAGTGACGACAGGGGGGTAGATACGCAGTATTTT
TRBV5-1	NA	NA	TRBJ1-2	CASSLRTDTRTSHTF	TGCGCCAGCAGCTTGAGGACAGACACTAGAACTAGTCACACCTTC
TRBV14	NA	TRBD1	TRBJ2-1	CASSLRRTGYRNEQFF	TGTGCCAGCAGCCTACGCCGGACAGGGTATCGGAATGAGCAGTTCTTC
TRBV19	NA	NA	TRBJ2-3	CASSKVGGTDTQYF	TGTGCCAGTAGTAAAGTAGGGGGCACAGATACGCAGTATTTT
TRBV30	NA	TRBD1	TRBJ2-7	CAWSVKGAFDEQYF	TGTGCCTGGAGTGTTAAGGGGGCGTTTGACGAGCAGTACTTC
TRBV30	NA	NA	TRBJ1-6	CAWSVRVGPLHF	TGTGCCTGGAGTGTCAGGGTGGGGCCCCTCCACTTT
TRBV6-1	NA	NA	TRBJ1-2	CASIVDWTENYGYTF	TGTGCCAGCATCGTGGATTGGACAGAGAACTATGGCTACACCTTC
TRBV5-1	NA	TRBD1	TRBJ2-1	CASSLQGPLNEQFF	TGCGCCAGCAGCTTACAGGGGCCACTTAATGAGCAGTTCTTC
TRBV5-1	once	TRBD2	TRBJ2-1	CASSQGTSGGNEQFF	TGCGCCAGCAGCCAGGGGACTAGCGGGGGCAATGAGCAGTTCTTC
TRBV11-2	NA	NA	TRBJ2-7	CASSLFGGRGYEQYF	TGTGCCAGCAGCTTATTCGGGGGGCGCGGATACGAGCAGTACTTC
TRBV4-1	once	NA	TRBJ1-5	CASSQERKGNQPQHF	TGCGCCAGCAGCCAAGAGAGGAAGGGGAATCAGCCCCAGCATTTT